This T cell receptor (beta chain) comes out of a study of TIL therapy for anti-PD-1-resistant metastatic lung cancer. The CDR3 sequence is 18 residues long. Germline CDR1 is SGHRS and CDR2 is YFSETQ. V gave up 2 bases and J gave up 1 base; unmatched junction bases: 11. The time point denotes: pre-treatment sample, taken before nivolumab and TIL therapy. Pleural nodules or supraclavicular lymph nodes made up most of the excised metastases sampled. The libraries were made with immunoSEQ v3. Assay: immunoSEQ multiplex PCR; the TCRdb copy retains only in-frame clones and omits some. This sample yields more than 20,000 clones, of which 72% are seen a single time; around 7.2% belongs to the top ten.

The V call is TRBV5-1, the J call TRBJ2-5; 10 nucleotides match TRBD2. Source: tumor tissue, taken at baseline. This receptor was obtained from a person between 25 and 79 years old with non-small cell lung cancer. CDR3 in amino acids: CASSFSLLAGTGQETQYF. In nucleotides, the CDR3 is TGCGCCAGCAGCTTCTCTCTACTAGCGGGGACCGGCCAAGAGACCCAGTACTTC.